This T cell receptor beta chain was profiled in a study of T cells in Graves' hyperthyroidism and ophthalmopathy (dated by TCRdb to the late 2010s). Notes on the research overall: Peripheral blood samples were taken at the time of initial diagnosis, prior to any treatment. The approximately 100 discovery patients were divided at random into training and test sets in a 7:3 ratio. Prospective prediction of ophthalmopathy was tested in an independent validation cohort consisting of some 19 hyperthyroidism patients and around 16 patients who later progressed to ophthalmopathy. The paper reports TCR Vbeta CDR3 sequencing of fewer than 150 peripheral blood samples: around 45 ophthalmopathy, roughly 80 hyperthyroidism and approximately 17 progressor patients. In addition, the study compared T-cell repertoires in thyroid tissue and in blood from about 6 Graves' hyperthyroidism patients. After sampling, hyperthyroidism patients received methimazole starting at 30 mg daily, and ophthalmopathy patients received high-dose intravenous methylprednisolone. A discovery cohort of approximately 97 patients, roughly 43 with Graves' ophthalmopathy and 55 to 60 with stable Graves' hyperthyroidism, was used to find distinguishing TCR V-J signatures.

Ophthalmopathy patients had moderately to severely active disease, Clinical Activity Score of at least 3, NOSPECS grade of at least 4, and duration under 3 months. Exclusion was applied to patients with uncontrolled infections, other autoimmune diseases, pregnancy or lactation. Clinical symptoms, serum thyroxine and TRAb, thyroid ultrasound, and orbital computed tomography formed the basis for the diagnoses. PBMCs were separated from about 10 ml of fresh peripheral blood using Ficoll-Paque density gradient centrifugation. Total RNA was extracted with Trizol reagent, and quality was checked on an Agilent 2100 Bioanalyzer. The TCR beta CDR3 regions were amplified from the RNA transcripts. The TCR CDR3 was subjected to a first round of RT-PCR using the HTBI primer set and the Qiagen OneStep RT-PCR kit. A second multiplex PCR round built the libraries, followed by size selection and purification. Paired-end sequencing of the libraries was performed with 100 bp reads on an Illumina HiSeq2000. The published analysis was carried out like this. SOAPnuke was used to process the raw data, removing reads that contained adapters or uncalled bases, had a mean Phred below 15, or lacked an exact match to the constant primer or identifier. High-quality paired reads were merged using COPE v1.2.5, and each unique nucleotide sequence was defined as a clonotype. Clonotypes were aligned to IMGT TRBV, TRBD and TRBJ reference segments using MiTCR v1.1. Analysis was restricted to V-J combinations with a frequency above 0.0001, which covered 98% to 99.2% of repertoires. The TCS score was defined as the ratio of F50 (clonal expansion) to E x V (chaos), calculated using BLOSUM62-based TCRdist between CDR3 peptides within each V-J. Welch's t-statistics and random forest reduced fewer than 600 V-J features to fewer than 15, which were used in a naive Bayes classifier (R e1071). The public reads were run again by TCRdb, first through fastp at Q25 and then through MiXCR, and only productive beta chains were kept. Entries are consolidated by CDR3 protein sequence, retaining the most common genes and DNA. TCRdb's processing, not the study's, gives the V and J calls here. Across this sample there are approximately 400,000 distinct CDR3 sequences, with 13% to 15% seen only once. 15% to 20% of the sample is in the top ten clones.

Points the paper makes about the study in general: In validation, the model predicted progression to ophthalmopathy a median of roughly six months before onset, with about 70% sensitivity and 72.22% specificity. In cross-validation, a model built on a 13 V-J signature told ophthalmopathy apart from stable hyperthyroidism with approximately 90% sensitivity and about 81% specificity, and in testing the same model reached 80%/75%. Sample size was not statistically predetermined, and blinding of investigators to group allocation was not performed. Most expanded thyroid clonotypes (frequency above 0.001) were also detected in blood, a finding suggesting that blood repertoires may reflect thyroid immune responses.

At least ten counts were recorded for this clonotype. What antigen it recognizes has not been identified. Base qualities were left out, and no much larger clone turns up one base away. Sequencing used blood. This TCR derives from a woman younger than 45 with Graves' ophthalmopathy.

The CDR3 protein sequence reads: CSAKKSGLAWGGYTF. The DNA sequence is given as TGCAGTGCTAAAAAAAGCGGTCTGGCCTGGGGAGGCTACACCTTC. The receptor chain draws on TRBV20-1 and TRBJ1-2; the D gene is unclear. CDR1 is given as DFQATT and CDR2 as SNEGSKA, both from the germline V gene (reference sequence). V and J lose 4 bases and 8 bases, and a span of 23 bases separates them. The CDR3 measures 15 amino acids from cysteine to phenylalanine. The CDR3 DNA has 45 bases and is translated from base 1.